Following are 16 T cell receptor beta chains from one sample sequenced in a study of CD39 and CD103 CD8 tumor-infiltrating T cells. Data came from immunoSEQ multiplex PCR; TCRdb stores just in-frame clones and leaves some out. The repertoire consists of under 20,000 clones, with 75% to 95% occurring once and the leading ten covering more than 4%. What was sequenced was CD8+ T cells sorted from blood. Subset described: total memory CD8 T cells (CD45RA-CCR7+/-) from blood or uninvolved lymph node. All receptors derive from a human donor with head and neck squamous cell carcinoma.

The chain carries TRBV5-1 and TRBJ2-2, with D possibly being TRBD2 (6 bases). Germline CDR1 SGHRS, CDR2 YFSETQ. V lost 1 base and J lost 1, with 14 bases in between. This CDR3 has 17 amino acids. CDR3 protein: CASSLSLLAKNTGELFF. In DNA, the CDR3 is TGCGCCAGCAGCTTGTCTTTACTAGCAAAGAACACCGGGGAGCTGTTTTTT. The full variable domain, in which reference TRBV5-1 and TRBJ2-2 provide the parts outside the CDR3, is KAGVTQTPRYLIKTRGQQVTLSCSPISGHRSVSWYQQTPGQGLQFLFEYFSETQRNKGNFPGRFSGRQFSNSRSEMNVSTLELGDSALYLCASSLSLLAKNTGELFFGEGSRLTVL.

The rearrangement joins TRBV9 to TRBJ2-7; TRBD2 might be the D (6 bases). Germline V gene sequence: CDR1 SGDLS, CDR2 YYNGEE. V was shortened by 0 bases and J by 3 bases, with 13 bases between the two germline ends. The CDR3 consists of 15 residues. The CDR3 nucleotides are TGTGCCAGCAGCGTAGGTGGGGAGGTTAGCTACGAGCAGTACTTC. It translates to CASSVGGEVSYEQYF.

The chain combines TRBV11-2 with TRBJ1-1; D gene ambiguous. This CDR3 comprises 15 residues. V was trimmed by 1 base and J by 0 bases, leaving 9 bases between them. Germline assignment: CDR1 SGHAT and CDR2 FQNNGV. In nucleotides, the CDR3 is TGTGCCAGCAGCTTAGTTCCACGTATGAACACTGAAGCTTTCTTT. This sequence encodes CASSLVPRMNTEAFF.

The chain carries TRBV5-1 and TRBJ2-1; possible D gene TRBD2, 7 bases. Trimming cost V 0 bases and J 4 bases, with 11 bases left between them. The CDR3 contains 15 residues. The V gene's germline CDR1 is SGHRS and CDR2 YFSETQ. In DNA, the CDR3 is TGCGCCAGCAGCTTGGTGGGGGGGCTATACAATGAGCAGTTCTTC. Translating it yields CASSLVGGLYNEQFF.

This sequence joins TRBV5-5 and TRBJ1-1, with no clear D. This CDR3 has 13 residues. V lost 0 bases, J lost 7 bases, and 10 bases lay in between. Germline V lookup: CDR1 SGHKS, CDR2 YYEKEE (reference sequence). In DNA, the CDR3 is TGTGCCAGCAGCTTGGATCTAGGACGTGAAGCTTTCTTT. Translating gives CASSLDLGREAFF.

The V gene is TRBV19, the J gene TRBJ1-6; perhaps TRBD1 as D (5 bases). This CDR3 spans 12 amino acids. Looked up from germline, CDR1 is LNHDA and CDR2 is SQIVND (reference sequence). The V end lost 5 bases, the J end lost 10 bases, and 9 bases lay between the germline ends. The CDR3 is CASSGGWSPLHF. The CDR3 coding sequence is TGTGCCAGTAGTGGGGGTTGGTCACCCCTCCACTTT.

The chain carries TRBV4-1 and TRBJ2-3, with 11 bases aligning to TRBD2. Germline assignment: CDR1 MGHRA and CDR2 YSYEKL. Trimming cost V 0 bases and J 3 bases; bases outside gene matches: 2. The CDR3 has 16 amino acids. CDR3 nucleotide sequence: TGCGCCAGCAGCCAAGATAGCGGGGGGGTTACAGATACGCAGTATTTT. The encoded protein is CASSQDSGGVTDTQYF.

The chain recombines TRBV7-8 with TRBJ1-2, with TRBD1 matching 9 bases. The junction had 9 bases not matched to a gene; V was cut back by 4 bases and J by 3 bases. The V gene's germline CDR1 is SGHVS and CDR2 FQNEAQ. The CDR3 length is 16 residues. The CDR3 reads CASSSTGTGTDYGYTF. The CDR3 nucleotides read TGTGCCAGCAGCTCGACCGGGACAGGGACCGACTATGGCTACACCTTC. Filled out from reference TRBV7-8 and TRBJ1-2, the complete variable domain reads GAGVSQSPRYKVAKRGQDVALRCDPISGHVSLFWYQQALGQGPEFLTYFQNEAQLDKSGLPSDRFFAERPEGSVSTLKIQRTQQEDSAVYLCASSSTGTGTDYGYTFGSGTRLTVV.

This clone was picked up a small number of times. The rearrangement links TRBV9 to TRBJ2-3; D may be TRBD1 (5 bases). The V gene lost 0 bases and the J gene lost 0 bases, with 11 bases spanning the gap. The CDR3 consists of 16 residues. From germline, CDR1 is SGDLS and CDR2 YYNGEE. As DNA, the CDR3 is TGTGCCAGCAGCGTAGGACAGATTTCTAGCACAGATACGCAGTATTTT. This encodes CASSVGQISSTDTQYF.

CDR3 protein: CASSDTSVTYNEQFF. The DNA of the CDR3 is TGTGCCAGCAGTGATACTAGCGTAACCTACAATGAGCAGTTCTTC. V gene TRBV27 combines with J gene TRBJ2-1, with 7 bases aligning to TRBD2. V was pared by 5 bases and J by 2 bases, with 6 bases of the junction left unmatched. CDR1 is MNHEY, CDR2 SMNVEV, per germline (reference sequence). The CDR3 contains 15 residues.

The CDR3 coding sequence is TGTGCCAGCAGCTTAGCAGGTGGGAGCTCCTACGAGCAGTACTTC. It is translated as CASSLAGGSSYEQYF. The chain combines TRBV11-2 with TRBJ2-7, with D maybe TRBD2 (5 bases). V lost 1 base to trimming and J lost 0 bases, with 10 bases between them. Germline V lookup: CDR1 SGHAT, CDR2 FQNNGV. CDR3 size: 15 residues.

This clone was observed once. CDR3 sequence: CASKLNRGFNQPQHF. The CDR3 nucleotides read TGTGCCAGCAAGCTGAACAGGGGATTCAATCAGCCCCAGCATTTT. The chain has TRBV27 and TRBJ1-5, with 7 bases that match TRBD1. The germline V gene encodes CDR1 MNHEY and CDR2 SMNVEV (reference sequence). With 7 bases clipped from V and 3 bases from J, the junction kept 9 bases outside the gene matches. The CDR3 is 15 residues long.

V is TRBV5-1 and J is TRBJ2-7; D gene unclear. Trimming pared 0 bases from V and 1 base from J, leaving 17 bases between. The germline V gene encodes CDR1 SGHRS and CDR2 YFSETQ. The CDR3 sequence is 17 residues long. CDR3 amino acids: CASSLDPSTSRSYEQYF. CDR3 in DNA: TGCGCCAGCAGCTTGGACCCATCGACCAGTCGTTCCTACGAGCAGTACTTC. Filled out from reference TRBV5-1 and TRBJ2-7, the complete variable domain reads KAGVTQTPRYLIKTRGQQVTLSCSPISGHRSVSWYQQTPGQGLQFLFEYFSETQRNKGNFPGRFSGRQFSNSRSEMNVSTLELGDSALYLCASSLDPSTSRSYEQYFGPGTRLTVT.

Regarding this clone: An end of the junction does not agree with germline; a read error may underlie this. For the CDR3, the DNA is TGTGCCAGCAGCTCCGAGGCGACCGACTCCCACGAGCAGTACTTC. It is translated as CASSSEATDSHEQYF. The chain is built from TRBV9 and TRBJ2-7, with no clear D. CDR1 and CDR2 from the germline V gene are SGDLS and YYNGEE. The CDR3 covers 15 residues.

This rearrangement joins TRBV15 to TRBJ2-7; 7 bases fit TRBD1. The V gene's germline CDR1 is LNHNV and CDR2 YYDKDF (reference sequence). This CDR3 region has 15 residues. Trimming cost V 3 bases and J 3 bases; bases outside gene matches: 8. The CDR3 reads CATSSKQGRRYEQYF. The CDR3 region has the DNA TGTGCCACCAGCAGTAAACAGGGGAGACGCTACGAGCAGTACTTC. Combining the CDR3 with reference TRBV15 and TRBJ2-7 gives the whole variable domain DAMVIQNPRYQVTQFGKPVTLSCSQTLNHNVMYWYQQKSSQAPKLLFHYYDKDFNNEADTPDNFQSRRPNTSFCFLDIRSPGLGDTAMYLCATSSKQGRRYEQYFGPGTRLTVT.

The gene calls are TRBV27 and TRBJ2-1, with unresolved D. The ends were cut back, 3 bases at V and 10 bases at J, with 10 bases in the middle. The CDR3 consists of 12 residues. Germline V CDR1 and CDR2: MNHEY, SMNVEV (reference sequence). This CDR3 reads CASSFPVREQFF. Written as DNA, the CDR3 is TGTGCCAGCAGTTTCCCTGTACGAGAGCAGTTCTTC.